Sequencing of this T cell receptor (beta chain) was carried out in a study of cytomegalovirus exposure and HLA in healthy donors (dated by TCRdb to the late 2010s). General notes on the study: According to an earlier analysis of 450 to 650 of the donors, about 179 million T cells yielded over 90 million unique TCR beta sequences and approximately 300 Gb of sequence data. The study profiled the T cell repertoires of around 700 subjects by immunosequencing and related them to cytomegalovirus serostatus. To predict cytomegalovirus infection status, the study combined high-throughput TCR immunosequencing, statistical association of individual TCRs with disease status, and machine learning. The later analysis used no new phenotypic data to find candidate immune exposures, relying instead on TCR beta sequences and their occurrence across donors. Donor age, sex, ethnicity and CMV serostatus were compiled alongside the repertoire data. An earlier analysis of approximately 580 of the donors used high-throughput TCR beta sequencing to judge whether each TCR beta V gene segment behaved as functional or pseudogenic. About 300 gigabases of sequencing data and approximately 92 million unique TCR sequences made up an early release that covered 640 HLA-typed donors. Roughly 5 DR-DQ haplotypes were handled as single units for association and clustering because linkage in the cohort was strong. The genetic ancestry cluster associated with self-reported Caucasian donors included 65% to 90% of the approximately 410 genotyped donors. Among 398 genotyped donors of the cohort, an average of around 240,000 unique TCR beta nucleotide sequences were sequenced per donor, around a sixth of them non-productive. All discovery cohort repertoires had been generated using a single sequencing platform. To study patterns of TCR occurrence, a later analysis re-analyzed previously published TCR beta repertoires from around 700 donors and added high-resolution HLA genotyping. The number of donors typed differed by locus, with 629-630 for A, B, C, DRB1 and DQB1, roughly 550 for DQA1, 600 to 610 for DPA1, and around 460 for DPB1. In a later genetic analysis, genome-wide SNP genotypes for about three fifths of the roughly 670 donors were used, and that subset was treated as a discovery cohort. Both class I and class II loci were covered by HLA typing, at four-digit resolution. A separate validation cohort of 100 to 150 different subjects was used in addition to the roughly 700-subject first cohort. The study was designed to test whether signatures of past pathogen exposure could be identified by cataloging public T cell receptors.

The full study reports these points: Fewer than 20 rarely observed V segments, including chromosome 9 orphons, were excluded from the earlier analysis of some 590 of the donors because counts were too low. HLA typing was unavailable for some donors at each locus, so association tests used only the typed subset. A cluster of highly shared sequence variants was judged likely to be a technical artifact of the sequencing pipeline. For the cohort, immune exposure information was limited to CMV serostatus. Most CMV-associated TCR beta chains appeared to be HLA-restricted in a later analysis, and the HLA associations seemed to be driven largely by CMV exposure. According to a later analysis, parvovirus B19, influenza, CMV and Epstein-Barr virus appeared linked to several top co-occurrence clusters. A later analysis found that TCR association rates varied across HLA loci, with DRB1 alleles showing the most associated TCRs and HLA-C alleles the fewest. It was suggested by the authors that the approach could potentially be generalized to other disease states and immunological phenotypes. A later genetic analysis associated a missense DCLRE1C variant with V-gene and J-gene trimming of TCR beta chains, and an independent cohort replicated the association. The classifier was reported to diagnose cytomegalovirus status with high specificity and sensitivity in both the original and validation cohorts. Correlated functional status among segregating V segments might reflect linkage disequilibrium, but an unknown experimental factor could not be ruled out. Because the 87-base-pair reads could not distinguish some IMGT-functional V segments, including TRBV6-2 and TRBV6-3, those segments were excluded. This cohort had only TCR beta chains sequenced, and the lack of alpha or paired-chain data limited which features could be detected. Compared with equally common non-associated chains, HLA-associated TCR beta chains in a later analysis were more clonally expanded and had lower generation probabilities. The study listed 150 to 200 TCR beta chains as associated with cytomegalovirus. Most TCR sequences were observed very rarely across donors, whereas some public TCRs were present in many individuals. Assigning TCR associations to individual alleles was difficult when HLA alleles, especially DR and DQ, strongly co-occurred. In an earlier analysis of about 540 of the donors, most TCR beta V segments were observed in productive rearrangements about 87% or about 30% of the time, broadly matching IMGT annotations. A further reported finding was that TCR beta sequences accurately predicted the HLA-A and HLA-B alleles for most subjects in the first cohort. A later analysis associated 16,951 TCR beta sequences with specific HLA alleles at a false discovery rate of 0.05. Roughly uniform sequencing depth across donors was assumed in presence/absence analyses, although this assumption may not hold. Compared with the roughly 720-donor mean, donors in an Asian-associated ancestry cluster had fewer N-insertions in productive TCRs, according to a later genetic analysis. In vitro tests confirmed that a few of the cytomegalovirus-associated TCR beta chains recognize cytomegalovirus antigens.

Regarding this clone: Its antigen remains undetermined. No much larger clone exists at a distance of one base, and base qualities are not known.

In total, around 600 healthy bone marrow donors made up the cohort. All cohort members were sampled while nominally healthy, although unrecorded immune exposures were likely present. The donor was CMV seronegative and was included in the group of 352 seronegative cohort members. A peripheral blood sample was provided by each donor, and peripheral blood mononuclear cells were used for TCR beta sequencing. Genomic DNA extraction from the blood cell samples was performed with the Qiagen DNeasy Blood Extraction Kit. Libraries were prepared through the immunoSEQ multiplex PCR assay. A mixture of 60 forward primers for TCR Vbeta segments and 13 reverse primers for TCR Jbeta segments was used in the multiplex PCR. A multiplex PCR assay on genomic DNA amplified the CDR3 region of rearranged TCR beta genes. The amplified TCR beta libraries were sequenced on the Illumina HiSeq System as 87-base-pair reads. On the authors' methods: A later analysis tallied 75 million to 85 million unique TCR beta chains across the 600 to 700 repertoires, and approximately 9.9 million of those chains were shared by two or more donors. A nearest-neighbor algorithm error-corrected the raw reads and collapsed the reads into unique sequences, merging closely related sequences to remove PCR and sequencing errors. To assign V, D and J gene segments, CDR3 sequences were aligned to IMGT reference sequences. For a sequence to be retained, a match of at least six nucleotides to both a V gene segment and a J gene segment was required. A rearrangement was called productive if the CDR3 had no stop codons and remained in frame with V and J, and every other rearrangement was called non-productive. Following IMGT convention, CDR3 was defined as the stretch from the second conserved V-encoded cysteine to the conserved J-encoded phenylalanine. The earlier analysis of some 580 of the donors excluded any sequence lacking an unambiguous match to a single V gene segment. In an earlier analysis of a few hundred of the donors, V segments were called functional above 56.7% productive rearrangements and were called segregating when the between-donor standard deviation exceeded 5%. A statistical classification framework was built for diagnosing cytomegalovirus status from the catalog of TCR beta chain sequences. V and J gene assignment, in a later analysis, came from comparing TCR nucleotide sequences with IMGT/GENE-DB human TR gene sequences. A later analysis assigned CDR3 sequences and most-parsimonious VDJ recombination scenarios with the TCRdist pipeline. In a later analysis, every TCR beta chain was defined by the combination of its CDR3 amino acid sequence and its V-gene family, and reads without a unique V-gene family were dropped. A later analysis removed 450 to 600 highly shared, low-generation-probability nucleotide sequences to deal with suspected cross-contamination and a sequencing artifact. In a later analysis, a clonal expansion index was calculated for each public chain from normalized within-repertoire ranks of inferred template counts. In a later analysis, generation probabilities were computed using a VDJ recombination model fitted to out-of-frame rearrangements, and the results were checked against IGoR. A later analysis scored TCR-TCR, TCR-HLA and TCR-CMV co-occurrence with hypergeometric tests, applying a repertoire-size bias correction to TCR pairs. False discovery rates were estimated in a later analysis by permuting HLA or CMV assignments 20 times. A later analysis grouped co-occurring TCRs with DBSCAN, adding TCRdist sequence similarity when clustering within HLA-allele-positive subsets. Repertoires with fewer than 30,000 or more than 120,000 public chains, plus five repertoires with anomalous nucleotide sharing, were excluded from co-occurrence clustering. Drawn from immuneACCESS, this table holds only the in-frame rearrangements with V and J called that TCRdb kept. Clones are partly lost; checked studies trace under half to an unresolved V gene and leave the rest unexplained. V and J calls plus clone size are reproduced from that table; the DNA served to infer D and trimming. For this sample the table gives over 150,000 clones, of which over 60% were detected only once. The ten top clones hold over 2.5% of the sample.

Taken from the germline V gene, the CDR1 and CDR2 loops are SNHLY and FYNNEI. CDR3 length: 14 amino acids, cysteine to phenylalanine. Only CDR3 DNA is held: 42 bases, read in frame from base 1. V is shortened by 6 bases, J by 4 bases, and the region joining them spans 15 bases. Here the chain combines TRBV2 and TRBJ1-1; possibly the D gene is TRBD1, per 6 matching bases. The TCR comes from a woman aged 25 to 39 in good health and CMV-seronegative. Material for sequencing was PBMCs. The nucleotide sequence is given as TGTGCCAGCAGCGACTTACAGGGTACCACTGAAGCTTTCTTT. Its product reads: CASSDLQGTTEAFF.